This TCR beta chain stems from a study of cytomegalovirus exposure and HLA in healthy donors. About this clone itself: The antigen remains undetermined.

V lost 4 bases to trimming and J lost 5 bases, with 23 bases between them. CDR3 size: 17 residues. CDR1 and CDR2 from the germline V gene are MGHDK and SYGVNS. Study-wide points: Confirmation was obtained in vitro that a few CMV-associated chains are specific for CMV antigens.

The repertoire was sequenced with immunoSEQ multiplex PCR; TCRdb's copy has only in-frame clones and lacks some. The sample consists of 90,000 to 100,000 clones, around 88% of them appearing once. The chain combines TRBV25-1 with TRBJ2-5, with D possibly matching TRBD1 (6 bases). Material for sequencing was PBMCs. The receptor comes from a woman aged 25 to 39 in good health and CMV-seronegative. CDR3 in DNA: TGTGCCAGCAGTGTTTCCACCGGCAGGGGAGCGGTGGAGACCCAGTACTTC. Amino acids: CASSVSTGRGAVETQYF.